This TCR beta chain was found in a study of T cell changes during pregnancy in multiple sclerosis. Method: immunoSEQ multiplex PCR; TCRdb's copy keeps in-frame clones and lacks some. The sample records approximately 88,000 clones, 80% to 95% being singletons. CDR1 and CDR2 from the germline V gene are MNHEY and SMNVEV (reference sequence). Germline trimming cut 3 bases from V and 4 bases from J; bases unmatched to any gene: 3. The CDR3 loop spans 14 amino acids. The V and J genes are TRBV27 and TRBJ1-2, with TRBD1 matching 9 bases. The receptor comes from a female donor with multiple sclerosis, enrolled in a pregnancy study. This specimen was peripheral blood, taken in the first trimester of pregnancy. CDR3 loop: CASSFGTGSYGYTF. For the CDR3, the DNA is TGTGCCAGCAGTTTCGGGACAGGGTCCTATGGCTACACCTTC.